What follows describes a single T cell receptor beta chain. Its target is unknown. At one boundary the junction diverges from the germline segment, which might be a read error. This sample stems from a study of tumor-infiltrating lymphocytes in primary liver carcinoma. Points from the study as a whole: Top clones occupying all five tumor regions numbered only about 7-25%.

Bulk tissue was left unsorted, and RNA and DNA were co-extracted from about 21-30 mg of it. Per the germline V gene, CDR1 is KGHDR and CDR2 is SFDVKD. CDR3 length: 13 residues. Researchers generated TCR beta cDNA from about 530 ng of total RNA, relying on a constant-region primer. Library construction for TCR beta comprised three nested multiplex PCR rounds performed with slightly modified ARM-PCR. Researchers ran the first two PCR rounds for about 11 cycles each with TRBV1-TRBV30 forward primers and a C-beta reverse primer. MiXCR, run by TCRdb on the multiplex PCR reads, gives a single entry per CDR3 protein. The repertoire has 20,000 to 25,000 distinct CDR3 sequences, 75% to 80% of them found once; the top ten carry just under 40%.

The chain recombines TRBV24-1 with TRBJ2-1; D not resolved. What was sequenced was liver tumor tissue from sampling region 1. Sample subset: tumor region T1, superior pole. The receptor comes from a woman in her twenties or thirties with primary liver carcinoma and hepatitis B virus infection. DNA of the CDR3: TGTGCCATCAGTGACGTTAATTGCAATGAGCTGTTCTTC. Protein sequence: CAISDVNCNELFF.